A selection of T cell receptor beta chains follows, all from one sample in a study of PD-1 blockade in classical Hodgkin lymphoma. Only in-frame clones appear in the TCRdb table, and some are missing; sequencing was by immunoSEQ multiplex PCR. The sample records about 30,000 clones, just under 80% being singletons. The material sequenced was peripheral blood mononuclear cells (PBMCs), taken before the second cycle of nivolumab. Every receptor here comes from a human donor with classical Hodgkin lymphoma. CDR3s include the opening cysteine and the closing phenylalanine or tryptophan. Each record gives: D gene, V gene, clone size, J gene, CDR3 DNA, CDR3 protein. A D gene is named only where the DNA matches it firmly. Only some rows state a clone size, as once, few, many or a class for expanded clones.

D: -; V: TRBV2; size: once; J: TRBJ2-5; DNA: TGTGCCAATACACCCAGGGGACAAGAGACCCAGTACTTC; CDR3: CANTPRGQETQYF
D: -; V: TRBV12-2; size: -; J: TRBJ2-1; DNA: TGTGCCAGCAGCGGGTGGGACAATGAGCAGTTCTTC; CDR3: CASSGWDNEQFF
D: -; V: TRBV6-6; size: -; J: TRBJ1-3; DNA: TGTGCCAGCAGTCTCAGCTGGGGCACGGGAAACACCATATATTTT; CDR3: CASSLSWGTGNTIYF
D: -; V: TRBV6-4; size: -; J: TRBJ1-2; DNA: TGTGCCAGCAGTCCGGGGCCTAACTATGGCTACACCTTC; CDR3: CASSPGPNYGYTF
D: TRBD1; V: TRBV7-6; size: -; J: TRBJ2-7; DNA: TGTGCCAGCAGCGCCAATTCCGGGACAGAAAGCCACGAGCAGTACTTC; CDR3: CASSANSGTESHEQYF
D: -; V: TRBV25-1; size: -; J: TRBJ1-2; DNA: TGTGCCAGCAGTCTCCACCCCCAGGGTGGCTACACCTTC; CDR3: CASSLHPQGGYTF
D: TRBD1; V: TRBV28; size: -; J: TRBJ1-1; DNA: TGTGCCAGCAGTTTATCTAAGTTAGGGACAGGGGGCAGACAAGCTTTCTTT; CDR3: CASSLSKLGTGGRQAFF
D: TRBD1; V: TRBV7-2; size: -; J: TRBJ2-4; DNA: TGTGCCAGCAGCCAATGGACAGGGAGAAACATTCAGTACTTC; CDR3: CASSQWTGRNIQYF
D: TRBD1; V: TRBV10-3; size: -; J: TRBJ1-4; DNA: TGTGCCAGCGGGACAGCTAATGAAAAACTGTTTTTT; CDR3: CASGTANEKLFF
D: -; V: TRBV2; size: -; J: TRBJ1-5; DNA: TGTGCCAGCAGTAGGAGGGAAAACCAGCCCCAGCATTTT; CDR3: CASSRRENQPQHF
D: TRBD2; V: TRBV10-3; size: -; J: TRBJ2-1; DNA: TGTGCCATCAGTGAGTCGACTAGCGGGCGTAATGAGCAGTTCTTC; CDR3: CAISESTSGRNEQFF
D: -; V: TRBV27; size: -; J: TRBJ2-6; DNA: TGTGCCAGCAGGAGTGGACCGACCTCTGGGGCCAACGTCCTGACTTTC; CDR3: CASRSGPTSGANVLTF
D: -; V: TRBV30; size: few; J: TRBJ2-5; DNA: TGTGCCTGGAGTATAGGGCAGGAGACCCAGTACTTC; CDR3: CAWSIGQETQYF
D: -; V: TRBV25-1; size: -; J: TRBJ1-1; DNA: TGTGCCAGCAGTGAAGCCGGACGGAACACTGAAGCTTTCTTT; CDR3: CASSEAGRNTEAFF
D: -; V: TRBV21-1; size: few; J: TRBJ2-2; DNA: TGTGCCAGCACACGCGAAACGAACACCGGGGAGCTGTTTTTT; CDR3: CASTRETNTGELFF
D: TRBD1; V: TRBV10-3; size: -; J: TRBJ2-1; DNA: TGTGCCATCAGCCGGACAGGGGTAAACAATGAGCAGTTCTTC; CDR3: CAISRTGVNNEQFF
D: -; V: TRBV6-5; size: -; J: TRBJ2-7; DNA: TGTGCCAGCAGTTACAGGGCGGGGAATCACGAGCAGTACTTC; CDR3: CASSYRAGNHEQYF
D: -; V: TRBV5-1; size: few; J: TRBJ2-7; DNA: TGCGCCAGCAGCTTCTCGGGGGAAGGAAACGAGCAGTACTTC; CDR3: CASSFSGEGNEQYF
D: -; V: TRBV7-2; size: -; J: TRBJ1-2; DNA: TGTGCCAGCAGCTTCCAGAACTATGGCTACACCTTC; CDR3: CASSFQNYGYTF
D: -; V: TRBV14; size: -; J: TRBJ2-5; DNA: TGTGCCAGCAGCCAAGGTTCTGGGACAGCGGGGCTGAGGACCCAGTACTTC; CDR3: CASSQGSGTAGLRTQYF
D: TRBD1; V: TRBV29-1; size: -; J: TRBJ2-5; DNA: TGCAGCGCGGACAGGTTTCAAGAGACCCAGTACTTC; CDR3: CSADRFQETQYF
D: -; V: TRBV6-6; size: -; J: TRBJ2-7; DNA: TGTGCCAGCCGGAGGGATATAATCTCCTACGAGCAGTACTTC; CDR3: CASRRDIISYEQYF
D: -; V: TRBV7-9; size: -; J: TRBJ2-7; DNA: TGTGCCAGCAGCTTATCCGGGACTCAGGACGAGCAGTACTTC; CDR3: CASSLSGTQDEQYF